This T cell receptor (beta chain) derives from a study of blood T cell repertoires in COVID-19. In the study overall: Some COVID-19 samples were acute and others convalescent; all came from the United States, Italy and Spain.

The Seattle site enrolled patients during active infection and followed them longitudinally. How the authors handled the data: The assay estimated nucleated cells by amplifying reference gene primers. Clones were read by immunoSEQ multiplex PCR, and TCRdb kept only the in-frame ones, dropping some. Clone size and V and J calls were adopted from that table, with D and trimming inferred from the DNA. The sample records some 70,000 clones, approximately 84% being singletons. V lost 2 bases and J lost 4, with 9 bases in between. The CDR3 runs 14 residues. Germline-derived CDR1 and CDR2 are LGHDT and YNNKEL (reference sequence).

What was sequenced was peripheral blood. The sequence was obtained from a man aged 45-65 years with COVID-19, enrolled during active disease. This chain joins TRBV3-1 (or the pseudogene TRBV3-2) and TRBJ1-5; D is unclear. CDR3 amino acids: CASSQYGRNQPQHF. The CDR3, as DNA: TGTGCCAGCAGCCAATATGGGAGGAATCAGCCCCAGCATTTT.